Described below is a single T cell receptor (beta chain) sequence and its context. This specimen comes from a study of shared clonotypes between healthy human individuals. Sorted-subset replicate PCR reactions were performed with about 210 ng DNA, corresponding to roughly 30,000 T cell genomes. TCRdb keeps only in-frame clones here, not all; method: immunoSEQ multiplex PCR. This table has 2 million to 2.5 million clones, around 92% appearing once. This CDR3 contains 15 residues. Trimming pared 4 bases from V and 2 bases from J, leaving 9 bases between. The germline CDR1 and CDR2 sequences are LNHDA and SQIVND (reference sequence). All donors qualified as healthy HIV-negative adults and had experienced no recent acute infections or vaccinations.

Sequencing used naive CD4+ T cells from PBMCs. The subset here: CD45RA+ positively selected. This chain connects TRBV19 to TRBJ2-6, with a weak D call TRBD1 (6 bases). This TCR derives from a man aged 18 to 29 in good health. Some clones in this sample may be carry-over from other donors' samples. CDR3 sequence: CASSTRGAGANVLTF. The CDR3, as DNA: TGTGCCAGTAGTACCAGGGGAGCTGGGGCCAACGTCCTGACTTTC.